The 16 T cell receptor beta chains listed next were all sequenced from one sample in a study of OX40 agonist ivuxolimab in advanced cancers. Library preparation used the immunoSEQ multiplex PCR assay. This immuneACCESS table, as held by TCRdb, lists in-frame sequences with V and J called but not all clones. Of the missing ones, under half trace to an unresolved V gene in checked studies; the others have no known cause. The sample records about 38,000 clones, over 65% of which are singletons. 9.5% to 15% of the sample is taken by the ten largest. The input for sequencing was CD4+ or CD8+ T cells sorted from blood, taken in a trial of the OX40 agonist ivuxolimab. These receptors came from an adult with an advanced solid tumor such as melanoma, head and neck, liver or kidney cancer.

V usage is TRBV27 and J usage is TRBJ1-5; TRBD1 matches at 9 bases. The V gene's germline CDR1 is MNHEY and CDR2 SMNVEV (reference sequence). CDR3 length: 15 residues. V was clipped by 4 bases and J by 7 bases; unmatched bases: 8. The CDR3 coding sequence is TGTGCCAGCAGTTCTAGACAGGGGGGTTGGCAGCCCCAGCATTTT. Translated, it gives CASSSRQGGWQPQHF.

V is TRBV28 and J is TRBJ1-5; no clear D gene. This CDR3 contains 13 residues. Germline CDR1 and CDR2: MDHEN and SYDVKM. V gave up 7 bases and J gave up 4 bases, with 11 bases separating them. CDR3: CASKRAGNQPQHF. The DNA for the CDR3 is TGTGCCAGCAAACGGGCGGGGAATCAGCCCCAGCATTTT.

The CDR3 here is CASSQAGTGGGNTIYF. CDR3 bases: TGCGCCAGCAGCCAAGCTGGGACAGGGGGTGGAAACACCATATATTTT. V and J are TRBV4-3 and TRBJ1-3; 11 nucleotides line up with TRBD1. With 1 base clipped from V and 3 bases from J, the junction kept 2 bases outside the gene matches. CDR3 length: 16 amino acids. Germline-derived CDR1 and CDR2 are LGHNA and YSLEER.

In DNA form, the CDR3 reads TGCAGCGTTGAAGGGACTAGCGGGAGGAGGAATGAGCAGTTCTTC. Translating it yields CSVEGTSGRRNEQFF. The chain carries TRBV29-1 and TRBJ2-1; 14 positions match TRBD2. Germline assignment: CDR1 SQVTM and CDR2 ANQGSEA. J gave up 7 bases and V 1 base, and 3 bases lay outside the gene matches. The CDR3 consists of 15 residues.

The rearrangement uses TRBV4-3 and TRBJ2-1, with 12 bases aligning to TRBD1. V shed 8 bases and J 6 bases; nucleotides not matched to a gene: 14. Looked up from germline, CDR1 is LGHNA and CDR2 is YSLEER. The CDR3 covers 17 residues. The CDR3 here is CASPEEAGQGALNEQFF. The CDR3 region has the DNA TGCGCCAGCCCAGAGGAGGCGGGACAGGGGGCGCTCAATGAGCAGTTCTTC.

The J gene is TRBJ2-7, the V gene TRBV10-2; the D call may be TRBD1 or TRBD2 (5 bases each). The CDR3 totals 15 residues. Trimming shortened V by 3 bases and J by 4 bases, and 16 bases separated the two germline ends. CDR1 is WSHSY and CDR2 is SAAADI in the germline V gene. For the CDR3, the DNA is TGCGCCAGCAGTGAACCGGGACGGTCTAAGTACGAGCAGTACTTC. Protein sequence: CASSEPGRSKYEQYF.

This chain joins TRBV10-1 and TRBJ2-3, with 12 positions matching TRBD2. The CDR3 spans 18 residues. Germline lookup yields CDR1 WNHNN and CDR2 SYGVQD (reference sequence). Trimming cost V 4 bases and J 1 base; bases outside gene matches: 9. Here the CDR3 DNA reads TGCGCCAGCAGTGTCGCCCGGACTAGCGGGATCCGCACAGATACGCAGTATTTT. Its translation: CASSVARTSGIRTDTQYF.

This chain links TRBV30 with TRBJ1-1; weak D call: TRBD1 (6 bases). The germline CDR1 and CDR2 sequences are GTSNPN and SVGIG (reference sequence). The V end lost 2 bases, the J end lost 1 base, and 8 bases lay between the germline ends. The CDR3 contains 13 residues. The CDR3 region is CAWSMTGNTEAFF. The CDR3 bases are TGTGCCTGGAGTATGACAGGGAACACTGAAGCTTTCTTT.

This clone was seen a few times. This chain joins TRBV27 and TRBJ2-2, with D tentatively TRBD2 (5 bases). The V and J ends lost 7 bases and 4 bases respectively, with 10 bases between them. Germline V gene lookup returns CDR1 MNHEY and CDR2 SMNVEV (reference sequence). The CDR3 is 13 residues long. The CDR3 DNA follows: TGTGCCAGCACCCGAGGAGGCACCGGGGAGCTGTTTTTT. It specifies CASTRGGTGELFF.

This clone has just a few counts. The chain has TRBV19 and TRBJ2-3; a weak D match, TRBD1 (5 bases). Trimming stripped 8 bases from V and 2 bases from J, with 8 bases between. Germline CDR1 reads LNHDA; CDR2 reads SQIVND (reference sequence). This CDR3 has 12 residues. Here the CDR3 DNA reads TGTGCCAGTGGGGCCAACACAGATACGCAGTATTTT. Its protein product is CASGANTDTQYF.

The rearrangement joins TRBV4-1 to TRBJ1-1; 9 bases align to TRBD1. Germline CDR1 MGHRA, CDR2 YSYEKL. The trim removed 3 bases at V and 5 bases at J, leaving 4 bases unmatched. The CDR3 is 14 residues long. This CDR3 reads CASSHRTGETEAFF. The CDR3, as DNA: TGCGCCAGCAGCCACCGGACAGGGGAAACTGAAGCTTTCTTT.

V gene TRBV1 combines with J gene TRBJ1-5; the table gives TRBD1 as D, unverified against the DNA. TRBV1 is a recognized pseudogene. The CDR3 extends over 17 amino acids. The CDR3 DNA follows: TGCACCAGCAGCCAAGATAGGCAGGGCAGGAGCAATCAGCCCCAGCATTTT. Encoded protein: CTSSQDRQGRSNQPQHF.

This clone was seen just once. The rearrangement links TRBV28 to TRBJ2-2; D may be TRBD1 or TRBD2 (6 bases each). The CDR3 has 16 residues. Germline CDR1 is MDHEN and CDR2 is SYDVKM. The V and J ends lost 9 bases and 1 base respectively, with 18 bases between them. The CDR3 nucleotides read TGTGCCAGTCAGAGGTTGGGGGGCTTGAACACCGGGGAGCTGTTTTTT. As protein: CASQRLGGLNTGELFF.

The chain joins TRBV7-8 to TRBJ1-2, with TRBD1 identical over 9 bases. The CDR3 sequence is 16 residues long. Germline V gene sequence: CDR1 SGHVS, CDR2 FQNEAQ. V shed 1 base, J shed 5 bases, and the junction held 8 bases outside the gene matches. The CDR3 bases are TGTGCCAGCAGCTTAGGGACCGGGACAGGGATTTATGGCTACACCTTC. This translates into CASSLGTGTGIYGYTF.

This sequence joins TRBV7-2 and TRBJ2-1; 9 nucleotides match TRBD2. Germline trimming cut 1 base from V and 7 bases from J; bases unmatched to any gene: 11. CDR3 length: 17 residues. The germline gives CDR1 SGHTA, CDR2 FQGNSA. Here the CDR3 DNA reads TGTGCCAGCAGCTTAGGGGTCCTAGCGGGAATTGGTAATGAGCAGTTCTTC. Protein product: CASSLGVLAGIGNEQFF.

The chain combines TRBV19 with TRBJ2-7; 7 nucleotides line up with TRBD1. V was pared by 10 bases and J by 3 bases, with 3 bases of the junction left unmatched. The CDR3 length is 11 residues. The germline V gene has CDR1 LNHDA and CDR2 SQIVND (reference sequence). CDR3 residues: CATRDSYEQYF. DNA of the CDR3: TGTGCCACTAGGGACAGCTACGAGCAGTACTTC.